This T cell receptor beta chain was identified in a study of T cells in localized non-small cell lung cancer. Study-level points and caveats: A higher density of T cells in blood coincided with extended overall survival. Among the tissues sampled, uninvolved adjacent lung had the highest T cell clonality, above tumor. When the top 100 tumor clones were examined, a median approximately 60 of them also appeared in the adjacent lung, which was paired and uninvolved. Only one tumor region went through sequencing, so heterogeneity may still be there.

The method was immunoSEQ multiplex PCR; TCRdb's version includes in-frame clones alone and lacks a portion of them. This table holds approximately 17,000 clones, roughly 87% found once. Points on this clone: What it binds is not known.

The germline CDR1 and CDR2 sequences are LGHNA and YNFKEQ. The CDR3 contains 14 residues. The trim removed 4 bases at V and 6 bases at J, leaving 8 bases unmatched. The specimen was peripheral blood, collected before any cancer treatment. The TCR was taken from a male donor aged 60 or over with stage I lung adenocarcinoma. J is TRBJ2-7 and V is TRBV4-2; 8 nucleotides agree with TRBD2. The DNA for the CDR3 is TGTGCCAGCAGCCCAGCGCGGGGGGTCAGCGAGCAGTACTTC. Protein sequence: CASSPARGVSEQYF.